The clone carrying this T cell receptor beta chain has just one count. Its cognate antigen is unknown. 13 Jbeta primers and 60 Vbeta primers were used for the PCR. The protocol was immunoSEQ multiplex PCR, while the TCRdb copy is restricted to in-frame clones and leaves out a portion. Of roughly 110,000 clones in the sample, roughly 75% were seen once. V shed 2 bases, J shed 11 bases, and the junction held 9 bases outside the gene matches. CDR1 is SGHRS, CDR2 YFSETQ, per germline. This CDR3 region has 13 residues. This sample is part of a study of cytomegalovirus exposure and HLA in healthy donors. Whole-study results and caveats: Cytomegalovirus association was listed for 164 TCR beta chains.

This TCR came from a man in his forties or fifties in good health and CMV-seronegative. Sequenced input: PBMCs. The chain employs TRBV5-1 and TRBJ1-1, with 7 bases fitting TRBD1. The CDR3 region has the DNA TGCGCCAGCAGCTTTGGGCTAACAGGGGAGGCTTTCTTT. It specifies CASSFGLTGEAFF.